This TCR beta chain was sequenced in a study of T cell responses to AZD1222 COVID-19 vaccine. CDR3 length: 15 amino acids. Trimming removed 4 bases at V and 8 bases at J, with 16 bases between. From germline, CDR1 is KGHDR and CDR2 SFDVKD. Produced via immunoSEQ multiplex PCR; TCRdb's table is partial and in-frame only. Of roughly 120,000 clones listed, about 90% are singletons. This chain joins TRBV24-1 and TRBJ1-4, with D hard to call. The sample was peripheral blood, taken on day 0 of AZD1222 vaccination. The TCR sequence derives from an adult in good health. For the CDR3, the DNA is TGTGCCACCAGTGACCGGACGGCTTCTGGGGAAAAACTGTTTTTT. Its translation: CATSDRTASGEKLFF.